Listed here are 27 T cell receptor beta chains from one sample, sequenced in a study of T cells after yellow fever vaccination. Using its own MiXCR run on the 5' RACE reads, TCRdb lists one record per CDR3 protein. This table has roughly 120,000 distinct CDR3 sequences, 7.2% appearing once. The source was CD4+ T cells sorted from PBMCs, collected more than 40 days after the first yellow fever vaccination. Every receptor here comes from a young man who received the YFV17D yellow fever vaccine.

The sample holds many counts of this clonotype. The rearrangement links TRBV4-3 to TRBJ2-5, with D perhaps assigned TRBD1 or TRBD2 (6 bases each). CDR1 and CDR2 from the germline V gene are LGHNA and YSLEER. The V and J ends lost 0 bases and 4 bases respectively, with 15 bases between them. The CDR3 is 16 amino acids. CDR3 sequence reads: CASSQESPGARETQYF. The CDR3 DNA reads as TGCGCCAGCAGCCAAGAAAGTCCGGGGGCCCGAGAGACCCAGTACTTC.

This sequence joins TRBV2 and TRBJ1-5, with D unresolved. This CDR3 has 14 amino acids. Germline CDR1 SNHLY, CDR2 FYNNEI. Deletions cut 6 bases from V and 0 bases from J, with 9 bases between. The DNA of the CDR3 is TGTGCCAGCAGATTTCAGAATAGCAATCAGCCCCAGCATTTT. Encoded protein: CASRFQNSNQPQHF.

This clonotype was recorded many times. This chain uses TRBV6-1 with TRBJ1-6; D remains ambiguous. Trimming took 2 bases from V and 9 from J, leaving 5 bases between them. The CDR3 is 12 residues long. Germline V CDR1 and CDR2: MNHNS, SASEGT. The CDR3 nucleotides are TGTGCCAGCAGTGAAATGGGTTCACCCCTCCACTTT. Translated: CASSEMGSPLHF.

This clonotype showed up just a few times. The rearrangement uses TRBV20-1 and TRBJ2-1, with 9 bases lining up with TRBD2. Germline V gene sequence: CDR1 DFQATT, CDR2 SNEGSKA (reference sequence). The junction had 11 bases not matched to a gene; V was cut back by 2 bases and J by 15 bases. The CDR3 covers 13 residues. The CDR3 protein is CSARSSGRGGWFF. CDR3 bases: TGCAGTGCTAGATCCAGCGGGCGGGGGGGATGGTTCTTC.

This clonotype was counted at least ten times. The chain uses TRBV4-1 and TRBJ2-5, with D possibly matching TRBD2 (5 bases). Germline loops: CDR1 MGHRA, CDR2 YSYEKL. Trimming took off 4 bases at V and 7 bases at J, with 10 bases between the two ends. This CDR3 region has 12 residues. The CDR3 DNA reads TGCGCCAGCAGCCCACTAGACGGGACCCAGTACTTC. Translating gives CASSPLDGTQYF.

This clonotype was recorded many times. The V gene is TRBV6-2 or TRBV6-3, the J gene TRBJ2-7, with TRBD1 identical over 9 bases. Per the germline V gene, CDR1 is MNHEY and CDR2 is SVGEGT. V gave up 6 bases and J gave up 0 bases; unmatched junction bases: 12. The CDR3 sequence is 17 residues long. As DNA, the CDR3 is TGTGCCAGCAGCCCCGGGACAGGGACTTATAGCTCCTACGAGCAGTACGTC. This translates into CASSPGTGTYSSYEQYV.

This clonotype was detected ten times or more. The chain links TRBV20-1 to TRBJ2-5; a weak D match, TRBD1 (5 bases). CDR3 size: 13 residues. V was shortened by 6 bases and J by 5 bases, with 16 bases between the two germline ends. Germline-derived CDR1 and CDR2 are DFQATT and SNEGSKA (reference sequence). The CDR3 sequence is CSARHPRQETQYF. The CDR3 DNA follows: TGCAGTGCACGCCACCCTCGACAGGAGACCCAGTACTTC.

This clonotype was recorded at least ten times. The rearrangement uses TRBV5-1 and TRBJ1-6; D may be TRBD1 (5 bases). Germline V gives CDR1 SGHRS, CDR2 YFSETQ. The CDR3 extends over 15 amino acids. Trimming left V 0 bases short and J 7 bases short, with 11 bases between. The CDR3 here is CASSLVTVGNSPLHF. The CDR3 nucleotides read TGCGCCAGCAGCTTGGTGACAGTCGGAAATTCACCCCTCCACTTT.

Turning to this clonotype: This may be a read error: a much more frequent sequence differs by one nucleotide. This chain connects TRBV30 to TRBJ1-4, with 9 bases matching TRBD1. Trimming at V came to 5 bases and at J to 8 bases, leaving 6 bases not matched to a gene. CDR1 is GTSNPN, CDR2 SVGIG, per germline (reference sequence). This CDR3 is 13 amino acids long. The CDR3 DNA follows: TGTGCCTGGGCGGGACAGGGCTACGAAAAACTGTTTTTT. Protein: CAWAGQGYEKLFF. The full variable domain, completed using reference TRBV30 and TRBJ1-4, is SQTIHQWPATLVQPVGSPLSLECTVEGTSNPNLYWYRQAAGRGLQLLFYSVGIGQISSEVPQNLSASRPQDRQFILSSKKLLLSDSGFYLCAWAGQGYEKLFFGSGTQLSVL.

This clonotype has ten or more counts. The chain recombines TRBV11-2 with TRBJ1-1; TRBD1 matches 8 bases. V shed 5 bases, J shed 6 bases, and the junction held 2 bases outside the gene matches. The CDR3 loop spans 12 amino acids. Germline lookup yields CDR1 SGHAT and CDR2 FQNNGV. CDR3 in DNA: TGTGCCAGCAGCCCACAGGGGGCTGAAGCTTTCTTT. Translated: CASSPQGAEAFF. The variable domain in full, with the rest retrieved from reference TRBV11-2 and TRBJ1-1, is EAGVAQSPRYKIIEKRQSVAFWCNPISGHATLYWYQQILGQGPKLLIQFQNNGVVDDSQLPKDRFSAERLKGVDSTLKIQPAKLEDSAVYLCASSPQGAEAFFGQGTRLTVV.

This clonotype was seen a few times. CDR3 amino acids: CSVGPSEGTQYF. In DNA, the CDR3 is TGCAGCGTTGGTCCATCGGAAGGGACCCAGTACTTC. V gene TRBV29-1 combines with J gene TRBJ2-5; D gene unclear. The CDR3 is 12 amino acids. CDR1 SQVTM and CDR2 ANQGSEA come from the germline V gene. Trimming shortened V by 4 bases and J by 7 bases, and 13 bases separated the two germline ends.

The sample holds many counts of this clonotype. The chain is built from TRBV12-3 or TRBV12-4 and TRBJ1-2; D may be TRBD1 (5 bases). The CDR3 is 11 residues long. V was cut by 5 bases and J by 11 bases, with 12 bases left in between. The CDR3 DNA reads TGTGCCAGCAGTGACAGAGGCCAATACACCTTC. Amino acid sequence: CASSDRGQYTF.

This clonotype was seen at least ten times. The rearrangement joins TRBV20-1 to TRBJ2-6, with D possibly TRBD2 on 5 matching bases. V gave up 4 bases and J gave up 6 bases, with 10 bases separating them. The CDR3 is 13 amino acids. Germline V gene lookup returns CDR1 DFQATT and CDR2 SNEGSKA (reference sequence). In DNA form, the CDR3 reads TGCAGTGCTACTACACGGGAGGCCAACGTCCTGACTTTC. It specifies CSATTREANVLTF.

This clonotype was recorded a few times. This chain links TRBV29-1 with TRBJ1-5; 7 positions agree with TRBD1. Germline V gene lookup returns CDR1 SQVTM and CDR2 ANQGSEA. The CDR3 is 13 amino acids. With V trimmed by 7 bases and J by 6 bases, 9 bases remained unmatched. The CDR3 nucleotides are TGCAGCGCCGCGACAGGGTTTCTTCAGCCCCAGCATTTT. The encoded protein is CSAATGFLQPQHF.

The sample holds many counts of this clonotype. The CDR3 coding sequence is TGTGCCAGCAGTGTCCGGGGGGACTATGGCTACACCTTC. Amino acid sequence: CASSVRGDYGYTF. The rearrangement links TRBV6-1 to TRBJ1-2, with a tentative D call TRBD1 (5 bases). The CDR3 is 13 residues long. Trimming took off 4 bases at V and 3 bases at J, with 9 bases between the two ends. Per germline, CDR1 MNHNS and CDR2 SASEGT.

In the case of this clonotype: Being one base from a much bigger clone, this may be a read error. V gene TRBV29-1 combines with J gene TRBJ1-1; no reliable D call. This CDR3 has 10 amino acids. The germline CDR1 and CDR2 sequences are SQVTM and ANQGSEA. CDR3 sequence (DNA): TGCAGAGTTGGAGAAGGGAAAGCTTTCTTT. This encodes CRVGEGKAFF.

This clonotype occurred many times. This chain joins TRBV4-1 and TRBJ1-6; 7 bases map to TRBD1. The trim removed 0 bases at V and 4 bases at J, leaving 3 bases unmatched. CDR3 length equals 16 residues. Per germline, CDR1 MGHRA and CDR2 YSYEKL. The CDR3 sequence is CASSQDTGQYNSPLHF. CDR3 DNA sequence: TGCGCCAGCAGCCAAGATACGGGACAGTATAATTCACCCCTCCACTTT.

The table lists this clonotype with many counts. DNA for the CDR3: TGTGCCAGCAGAGTCCAGGAGCAGGGGGTTACTGAAGCTTTCTTT. Translated: CASRVQEQGVTEAFF. The genes are TRBV12-3 or TRBV12-4 and TRBJ1-1; 7 positions match TRBD1. V trimming: 6 bases; J trimming: 5 bases; junction bases outside the gene matches: 12. This CDR3 region has 15 residues.

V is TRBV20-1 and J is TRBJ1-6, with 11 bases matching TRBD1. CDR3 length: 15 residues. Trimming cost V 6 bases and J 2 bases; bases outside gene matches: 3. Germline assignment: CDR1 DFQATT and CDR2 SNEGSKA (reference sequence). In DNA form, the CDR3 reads TGCAGTGCGGTGGACAGGGGGCCCTATAATTCACCCCTCCACTTT. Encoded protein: CSAVDRGPYNSPLHF.

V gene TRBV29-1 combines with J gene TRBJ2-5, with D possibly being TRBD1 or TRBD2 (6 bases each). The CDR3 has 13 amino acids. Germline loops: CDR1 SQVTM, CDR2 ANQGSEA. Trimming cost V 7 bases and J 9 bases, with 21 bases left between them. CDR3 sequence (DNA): TGCAGCGGCCGGGACACCGGGTGGGGGGCCCAGTACTTC. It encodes CSGRDTGWGAQYF.

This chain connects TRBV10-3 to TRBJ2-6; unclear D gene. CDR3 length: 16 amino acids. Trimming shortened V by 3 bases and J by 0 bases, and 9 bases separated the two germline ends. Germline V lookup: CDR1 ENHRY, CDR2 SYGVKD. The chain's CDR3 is CAISDQVASGANVLTF. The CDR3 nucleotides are TGTGCCATCAGTGACCAGGTCGCCTCTGGGGCCAACGTCCTGACTTTC.

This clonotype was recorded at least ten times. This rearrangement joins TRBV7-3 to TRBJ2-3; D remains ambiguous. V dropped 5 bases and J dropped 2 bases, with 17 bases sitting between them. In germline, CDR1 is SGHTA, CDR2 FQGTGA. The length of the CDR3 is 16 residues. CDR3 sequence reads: CASSLPATGTTDTQYF. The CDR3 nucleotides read TGTGCCAGCAGCCTCCCCGCCACGGGTACCACAGATACGCAGTATTTT.

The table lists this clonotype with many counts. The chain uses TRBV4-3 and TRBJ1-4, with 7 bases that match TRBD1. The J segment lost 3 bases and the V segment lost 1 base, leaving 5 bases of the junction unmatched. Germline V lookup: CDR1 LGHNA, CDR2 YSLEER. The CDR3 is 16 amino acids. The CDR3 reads CASSQGPGQANEKLFF. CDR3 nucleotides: TGCGCCAGCAGCCAAGGACCAGGACAGGCTAATGAAAAACTGTTTTTT.

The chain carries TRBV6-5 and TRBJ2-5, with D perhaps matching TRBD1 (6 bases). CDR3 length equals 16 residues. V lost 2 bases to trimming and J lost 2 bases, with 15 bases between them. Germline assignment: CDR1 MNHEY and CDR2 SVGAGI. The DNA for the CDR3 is TGTGCCAGCAGTTACCTTCCCCACACAGGGCAAGAGACCCAGTACTTC. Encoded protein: CASSYLPHTGQETQYF.

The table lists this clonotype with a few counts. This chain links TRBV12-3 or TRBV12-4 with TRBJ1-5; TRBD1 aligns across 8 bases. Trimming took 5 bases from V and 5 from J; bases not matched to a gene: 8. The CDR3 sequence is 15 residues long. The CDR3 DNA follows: TGTGCCAGCAGTCGGGACAGGAGTTGGGATCAGCCCCAGCATTTT. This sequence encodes CASSRDRSWDQPQHF.

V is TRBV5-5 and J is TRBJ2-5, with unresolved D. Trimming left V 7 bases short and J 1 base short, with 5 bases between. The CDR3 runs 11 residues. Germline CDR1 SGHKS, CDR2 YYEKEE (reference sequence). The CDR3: CASVFQETQYF. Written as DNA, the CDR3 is TGTGCCAGCGTGTTCCAAGAGACCCAGTACTTC.

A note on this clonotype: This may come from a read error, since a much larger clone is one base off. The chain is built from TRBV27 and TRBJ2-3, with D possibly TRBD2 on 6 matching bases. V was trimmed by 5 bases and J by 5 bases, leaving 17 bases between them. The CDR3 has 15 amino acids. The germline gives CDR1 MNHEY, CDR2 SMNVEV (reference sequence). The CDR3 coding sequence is TGTGCCAGCAGTCCCCCGGGTAGCGGCATAGATACGCAGTATTTT. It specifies CASSPPGSGIDTQYF.